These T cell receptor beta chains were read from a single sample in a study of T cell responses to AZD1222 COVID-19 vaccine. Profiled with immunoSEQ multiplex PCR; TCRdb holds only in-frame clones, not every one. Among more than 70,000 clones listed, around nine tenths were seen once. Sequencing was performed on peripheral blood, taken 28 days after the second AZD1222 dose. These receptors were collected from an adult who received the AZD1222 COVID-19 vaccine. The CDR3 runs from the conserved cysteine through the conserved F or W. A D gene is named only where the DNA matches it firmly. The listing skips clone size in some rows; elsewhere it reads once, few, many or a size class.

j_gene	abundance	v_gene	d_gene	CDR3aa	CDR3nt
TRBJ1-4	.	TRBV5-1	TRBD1	CASSWTGVTNEKLFF	TGCGCCAGCAGCTGGACAGGGGTAACTAATGAAAAACTGTTTTTT
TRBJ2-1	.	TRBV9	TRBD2	CASSVSTSGGSSYNEQFF	TGTGCCAGCAGCGTATCAACTAGCGGGGGAAGCTCCTACAATGAGCAGTTCTTC
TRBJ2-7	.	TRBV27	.	CASSQSLNSLSYEQYF	TGTGCCAGCAGTCAATCCCTTAACAGCCTGTCCTACGAGCAGTACTTC
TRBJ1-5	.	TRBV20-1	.	CSASLDSRGNQPQHF	TGCAGTGCTAGTCTAGACAGCCGGGGCAATCAGCCCCAGCATTTT
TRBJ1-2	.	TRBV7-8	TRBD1	CASSPYDRASYGYTF	TGTGCCAGCAGCCCGTACGACAGGGCCTCCTATGGCTACACCTTC
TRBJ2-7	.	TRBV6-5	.	CASHRTGRDEQYF	TGTGCCAGCCATCGCACAGGCAGGGACGAGCAGTACTTC
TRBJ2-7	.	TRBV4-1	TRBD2	CASSQRLAGSSYEQYF	TGCGCCAGCAGCCAAAGACTAGCGGGGAGCTCCTACGAGCAGTACTTC
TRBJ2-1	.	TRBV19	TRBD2	CASSTGTSGINEQFF	TGTGCCAGTAGCACCGGGACTAGCGGGATTAATGAGCAGTTCTTC
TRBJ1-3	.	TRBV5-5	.	CASSLGTASGNTIYF	TGTGCCAGCAGCTTGGGGACAGCTTCTGGAAACACCATATATTTT
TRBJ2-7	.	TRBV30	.	CAWRPWGAREEQYF	TGTGCCTGGAGGCCTTGGGGGGCCCGGGAAGAGCAGTACTTC
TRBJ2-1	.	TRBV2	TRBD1	CASSIDRVRVHEQFF	TGTGCCAGCAGTATTGACAGGGTCAGGGTCCATGAGCAGTTCTTC
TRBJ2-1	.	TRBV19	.	CASSIPPNEQFF	TGTGCCAGTAGTATACCCCCCAATGAGCAGTTCTTC
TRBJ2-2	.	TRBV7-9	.	CASSLGLSSGGGELFF	TGTGCCAGCAGCTTAGGGCTGTCCTCCGGGGGCGGGGAGCTGTTTTTT
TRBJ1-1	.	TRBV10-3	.	CAISESWQGEREAFF	TGTGCCATCAGTGAGTCCTGGCAGGGCGAGCGGGAAGCTTTCTTT
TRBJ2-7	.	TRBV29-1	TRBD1	CSVRQQGVYEQYF	TGCAGCGTTCGACAGCAGGGGGTCTACGAGCAGTACTTC
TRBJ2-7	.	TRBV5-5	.	CASNRGGTRYEQYF	TGTGCCAGTAATAGGGGGGGAACCCGCTACGAGCAGTACTTC
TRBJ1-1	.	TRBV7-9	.	CASSPQGIRDTEAFF	TGTGCCAGCAGCCCTCAGGGTATCAGGGACACTGAAGCTTTCTTT
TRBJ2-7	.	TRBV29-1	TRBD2	CSVGLVNYEQYF	TGCAGCGTAGGACTAGTCAACTACGAGCAGTACTTC
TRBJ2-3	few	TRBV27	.	CASSNGLSTDTQYF	TGTGCCAGCAGTAACGGCCTTAGCACAGATACGCAGTATTTT
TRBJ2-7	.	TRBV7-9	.	CASSLGGTTWAEQYF	TGTGCCAGCAGCTTAGGCGGGACGACATGGGCGGAACAGTACTTC
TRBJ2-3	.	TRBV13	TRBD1	CASRGQGVNTQYF	TGTGCCAGCAGGGGACAGGGGGTGAATACGCAGTATTTT
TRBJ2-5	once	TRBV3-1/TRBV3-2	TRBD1	CASSQGDSQETQYF	TGTGCCAGCAGCCAAGGGGACAGCCAAGAGACCCAGTACTTC
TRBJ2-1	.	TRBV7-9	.	CASTRGNDNEQFF	TGTGCCAGCACTCGCGGCAACGACAATGAGCAGTTCTTC
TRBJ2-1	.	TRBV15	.	CATSRSGTPSYNEQFF	TGTGCCACCAGCAGATCCGGGACGCCATCCTACAATGAGCAGTTCTTC
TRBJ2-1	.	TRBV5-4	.	CASRIDRNEQFF	TGTGCCAGCAGGATAGACCGGAATGAGCAGTTCTTC
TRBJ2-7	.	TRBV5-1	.	CASSLRTDAYEQYF	TGCGCCAGCAGCTTGAGGACAGATGCCTACGAGCAGTACTTC
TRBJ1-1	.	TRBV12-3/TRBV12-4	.	CASSLGRPQAFF	TGTGCCAGCAGTTTAGGTAGACCCCAAGCTTTCTTT
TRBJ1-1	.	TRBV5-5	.	CASSGLVGRTRTEAFF	TGTGCCAGCAGCGGTCTAGTAGGACGGACGAGAACTGAAGCTTTCTTT
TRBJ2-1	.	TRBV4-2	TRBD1	CASSTPGQGMRNEQFF	TGTGCCAGCAGCACCCCGGGACAGGGGATGCGGAATGAGCAGTTCTTC
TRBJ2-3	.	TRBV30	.	CAWRDSSTDTQYF	TGTGCCTGGAGGGACTCTAGCACAGATACGCAGTATTTT
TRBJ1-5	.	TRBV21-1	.	CASSSCVAGLGTAQHF	TGTGCCAGCAGCTCCTGTGTGGCGGGCCTGGGAACAGCCCAGCATTTT
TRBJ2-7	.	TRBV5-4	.	CASSLAQSNYEQYF	TGTGCCAGCAGCCTTGCTCAGTCGAACTACGAGCAGTACTTC
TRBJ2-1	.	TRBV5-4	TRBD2	CASSLRLAGEEEQFF	TGTGCCAGCAGCTTGCGACTAGCGGGAGAGGAGGAGCAGTTCTTC
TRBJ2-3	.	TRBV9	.	CASSESPPSTQYF	TGTGCCAGCAGCGAATCCCCCCCCTCTACGCAGTATTTT
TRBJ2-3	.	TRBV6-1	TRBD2	CASSEGGTSGIARDTQYF	TGTGCCAGCAGTGAAGGCGGGACTAGCGGGATAGCTAGAGATACGCAGTATTTT
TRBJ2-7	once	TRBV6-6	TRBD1	CASRWDSAYEQYF	TGTGCCAGCAGGTGGGACAGTGCCTACGAGCAGTACTTC
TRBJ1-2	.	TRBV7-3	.	CASSPRGDGYTF	TGTGCCAGCAGCCCCAGGGGAGATGGCTACACCTTC
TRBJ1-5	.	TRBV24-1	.	CATSAQGNNQPQHF	TGTGCCACCAGTGCACAGGGCAACAATCAGCCCCAGCATTTT
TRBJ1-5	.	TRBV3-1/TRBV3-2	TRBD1	CASSHGTDSNQPQHF	TGTGCCAGCAGCCACGGGACAGATAGTAATCAGCCCCAGCATTTT
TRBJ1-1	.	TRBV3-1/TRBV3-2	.	CASSQRASFTEAFF	TGTGCCAGCAGCCAAAGGGCCAGCTTCACTGAAGCTTTCTTT
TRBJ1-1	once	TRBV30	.	CAWSPVVETEAFF	TGTGCCTGGAGCCCCGTTGTGGAGACTGAAGCTTTCTTT
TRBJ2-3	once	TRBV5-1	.	CASSLGAGINTDTQYF	TGCGCCAGCAGCTTGGGTGCGGGGATAAACACAGATACGCAGTATTTT
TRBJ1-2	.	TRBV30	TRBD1	CAWSVPGQGTYGYTF	TGTGCCTGGAGTGTACCGGGACAGGGGACCTATGGCTACACCTTC
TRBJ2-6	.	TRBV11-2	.	CASSLVGRGANVLTF	TGTGCCAGCAGCTTGGTAGGAAGGGGGGCCAACGTCCTGACTTTC
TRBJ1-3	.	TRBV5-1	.	CASSLGPGQSSGNTIYF	TGCGCCAGCAGCTTGGGTCCCGGGCAGAGCTCTGGAAACACCATATATTTT